This TCR beta chain originates from a study of monozygotic twins with inflammatory bowel disease. A note on this clonotype: Its antigen is unknown.

Eight separate reactions for every sample produced the cDNA. After re-calling the 5' RACE reads, TCRdb lists one entry per CDR3 protein, DNA absent. The sample has about 85,000 distinct CDR3 sequences. Study-level findings and limits: Researchers report that IBD patients shared fewer clonotypes with others than healthy twins, especially amid disease activity. Individual T cell subtypes were not distinguishable.

Specimen: blood. The source is a human donor with ulcerative colitis or Crohn's disease, or a healthy co-twin of an affected twin (not recorded which).

CDR3 in amino acids: CSAMVQLSNEQFF. V usage is TRBV20-1 and J usage is TRBJ2-1. The germline V gene has CDR1 DFQATT and CDR2 SNEGSKA (reference sequence). CDR3 length equals 13 residues.